This T cell receptor beta chain was obtained from a study of cytomegalovirus exposure and HLA in healthy donors. Amplification used 60 Vbeta primers and 13 Jbeta primers. Here immunoSEQ multiplex PCR was the method, and the copy in TCRdb shows in-frame clones only, minus some. The data contain some 180,000 clones, around 90% of them singletons. Per germline, CDR1 SGHRS and CDR2 YFSETQ. Trimming at V came to 0 bases and at J to 4 bases, leaving 11 bases not matched to a gene. CDR3 size: 17 residues. Findings of the study overall: Immune exposure information comprised only CMV serostatus. Upon later analysis, HLA-associated TCR beta chains proved more clonally expanded than other, equally common chains. Later, an analysis found that common viral pathogens appeared to be linked with several of the most significant clusters. About 87% or about 30% of the time was how often most TCR beta V segments were productive, according to an earlier analysis.

Details on this clone: Its antigen is not known.

The TCR was taken from a boy younger than 10 in good health and CMV-seronegative. What was sequenced was PBMCs. This chain connects TRBV5-1 to TRBJ2-7, with 9 bases aligning to TRBD1. CDR3 sequence: CASSLDGTGKMGYEQYF. CDR3 in DNA: TGCGCCAGCAGCTTGGATGGGACAGGGAAAATGGGATACGAGCAGTACTTC.